Listed below are T cell receptor beta chains from one sample, sequenced in a study of identical twins. TCRdb processed the 5' RACE reads anew with MiXCR; each CDR3 protein has one entry. The sample lists over 600,000 distinct CDR3 sequences; 21% were seen once. The sample was also linked to a second study, of T cells expressing NK-cell markers.

Sequenced input: PBMCs. The source is a young woman in good health. Each CDR3 is given with its conserved first and last residue. The D gene is left open where the match is weak. The size field is filled for only some rows; it gives once, few, many or a size class.

j_call: TRBJ2-2; clone_size: few; d_call: NA; v_call: TRBV10-1; cdr3_aa: CASSWGSGTGELFF; cdr3_nt: TGCGCCAGCAGTTGGGGGAGCGGCACCGGGGAGCTGTTTTTT
j_call: TRBJ2-1; clone_size: few; d_call: TRBD2; v_call: TRBV5-1; cdr3_aa: CASRPGTNSYNEQFF; cdr3_nt: TGCGCCAGCAGACCCGGGACTAACTCCTACAATGAGCAGTTCTTC
j_call: TRBJ2-2; clone_size: many; d_call: TRBD1; v_call: TRBV5-1; cdr3_aa: CASSARGQGDTGELFF; cdr3_nt: TGCGCCAGCAGCGCCCGCGGACAGGGCGACACCGGGGAGCTGTTTTTT
j_call: TRBJ2-5; clone_size: NA; d_call: TRBD2; v_call: TRBV6-5; cdr3_aa: CASSYAQRTSGGQETQYF; cdr3_nt: TGTGCCAGCAGTTACGCTCAACGGACTAGCGGGGGGCAAGAGACCCAGTACTTC
j_call: TRBJ2-7; clone_size: NA; d_call: NA; v_call: TRBV2; cdr3_aa: CASRGDVYEQYF; cdr3_nt: TGTGCCAGCAGGGGTGACGTTTACGAGCAGTACTTC
j_call: TRBJ2-3; clone_size: NA; d_call: NA; v_call: TRBV12-3/TRBV12-4; cdr3_aa: CASSPPDGGTDTQYF; cdr3_nt: TGTGCCAGCAGTCCGCCCGACGGCGGCACAGATACGCAGTATTTT
j_call: TRBJ1-6; clone_size: NA; d_call: NA; v_call: TRBV5-1; cdr3_aa: CASSLVRGRNSPLHF; cdr3_nt: TGCGCCAGCAGCTTGGTACGAGGCAGAAATTCACCCCTCCACTTT
j_call: TRBJ1-1; clone_size: few; d_call: NA; v_call: TRBV12-3/TRBV12-4; cdr3_aa: CASNLQGFIGTEAFF; cdr3_nt: TGTGCCAGCAACCTACAGGGATTTATCGGCACTGAAGCTTTCTTT
j_call: TRBJ2-2; clone_size: NA; d_call: NA; v_call: TRBV9; cdr3_aa: CASSVEVRGELFF; cdr3_nt: TGTGCCAGCAGCGTAGAAGTGAGGGGGGAGCTGTTTTTT
j_call: TRBJ2-1; clone_size: few; d_call: NA; v_call: TRBV9; cdr3_aa: CASSVGGALAPKRYNEQFF; cdr3_nt: TGTGCCAGCAGCGTAGGTGGGGCTCTCGCGCCCAAGAGATACAATGAGCAGTTCTTC
j_call: TRBJ2-5; clone_size: few; d_call: TRBD2; v_call: TRBV5-1; cdr3_aa: CASSFSGEETQYF; cdr3_nt: TGCGCCAGCAGCTTTAGCGGGGAAGAGACCCAGTACTTC
j_call: TRBJ2-7; clone_size: few; d_call: TRBD1; v_call: TRBV5-1; cdr3_aa: CASSGGQGIYEQYF; cdr3_nt: TGCGCCAGCAGCGGGGGACAGGGGATCTACGAGCAGTACTTC
j_call: TRBJ1-2; clone_size: few; d_call: NA; v_call: TRBV10-3; cdr3_aa: CAISSYYGYTF; cdr3_nt: TGTGCCATCAGTAGTTACTATGGCTACACCTTC
j_call: TRBJ2-2; clone_size: NA; d_call: TRBD1; v_call: TRBV11-2; cdr3_aa: CASRSLPGQERTGELFF; cdr3_nt: TGTGCCAGCAGAAGCCTCCCAGGACAGGAGAGGACCGGGGAGCTGTTTTTT
j_call: TRBJ2-3; clone_size: few; d_call: NA; v_call: TRBV7-2; cdr3_aa: CATTVGLTDTQYF; cdr3_nt: TGTGCCACAACGGTGGGACTCACAGATACGCAGTATTTT
j_call: TRBJ2-7; clone_size: NA; d_call: NA; v_call: TRBV6-1; cdr3_aa: CASTSPGQGRYEQYF; cdr3_nt: TGTGCCAGCACCTCCCCGGGGCAGGGCAGGTACGAGCAGTACTTC
j_call: TRBJ1-2; clone_size: NA; d_call: NA; v_call: TRBV12-3/TRBV12-4; cdr3_aa: CASSYRDFYGYTF; cdr3_nt: TGTGCCAGCAGCTACAGGGATTTCTATGGCTACACCTTC
j_call: TRBJ2-1; clone_size: few; d_call: NA; v_call: TRBV7-7; cdr3_aa: CASSRESGAGNEQFF; cdr3_nt: TGTGCCAGCAGCCGAGAAAGCGGAGCCGGCAATGAGCAGTTCTTC
j_call: TRBJ1-1; clone_size: many; d_call: NA; v_call: TRBV7-8; cdr3_aa: CASTYRGISEAFF; cdr3_nt: TGTGCCAGCACCTACCGGGGGATCAGTGAAGCTTTCTTT
j_call: TRBJ2-7; clone_size: few; d_call: NA; v_call: TRBV18; cdr3_aa: CASSNRAQGPSYEQYF; cdr3_nt: TGTGCCAGCTCAAACCGGGCCCAGGGCCCCTCCTACGAGCAGTACTTC
j_call: TRBJ2-7; clone_size: NA; d_call: NA; v_call: TRBV7-2; cdr3_aa: CASSSRFAEQYF; cdr3_nt: TGTGCCAGCAGCTCCAGGTTTGCCGAGCAGTACTTC
j_call: TRBJ2-1; clone_size: NA; d_call: TRBD2; v_call: TRBV30; cdr3_aa: CAWSPLSGNAYEQFF; cdr3_nt: TGTGCCTGGAGCCCTCTTAGCGGGAACGCTTATGAGCAGTTCTTC
j_call: TRBJ1-2; clone_size: NA; d_call: NA; v_call: TRBV3-1; cdr3_aa: CASSQSGGTSYGYTF; cdr3_nt: TGTGCCAGCAGCCAATCTGGTGGCACCAGCTATGGCTACACCTTC
j_call: TRBJ2-7; clone_size: few; d_call: TRBD1; v_call: TRBV20-1; cdr3_aa: CSARDIRDRGTYEQYF; cdr3_nt: TGCAGTGCTAGAGATATCCGGGACAGGGGCACCTACGAGCAGTACTTC
j_call: TRBJ2-5; clone_size: few; d_call: NA; v_call: TRBV10-3; cdr3_aa: CAISDIGTEETQYF; cdr3_nt: TGTGCCATCAGTGATATAGGGACGGAAGAGACCCAGTACTTC
j_call: TRBJ1-1; clone_size: few; d_call: NA; v_call: TRBV20-1; cdr3_aa: CSARVAWATEAFF; cdr3_nt: TGCAGTGCTAGAGTAGCGTGGGCCACTGAAGCTTTCTTT
j_call: TRBJ2-3; clone_size: few; d_call: NA; v_call: TRBV7-2; cdr3_aa: CASSFDGSTDTQYF; cdr3_nt: TGTGCCAGCAGCTTTGACGGGAGCACAGATACGCAGTATTTT
j_call: TRBJ1-1; clone_size: few; d_call: NA; v_call: TRBV5-1; cdr3_aa: CASSLEGLGNTEAFF; cdr3_nt: TGCGCCAGCAGCTTGGAGGGCCTGGGGAACACTGAAGCTTTCTTT
j_call: TRBJ2-7; clone_size: NA; d_call: TRBD1; v_call: TRBV10-3; cdr3_aa: CAISTIGTGTYEQYF; cdr3_nt: TGTGCCATCAGCACAATAGGGACAGGGACCTACGAGCAGTACTTC
j_call: TRBJ2-1; clone_size: few; d_call: NA; v_call: TRBV7-9; cdr3_aa: CASSLARREYNEQFF; cdr3_nt: TGTGCCAGCAGCTTAGCCCGGAGGGAGTACAATGAGCAGTTCTTC
j_call: TRBJ2-3; clone_size: NA; d_call: NA; v_call: TRBV11-2; cdr3_aa: CASSLGIASTDTQYF; cdr3_nt: TGTGCCAGCAGCTTAGGAATAGCTAGCACAGATACGCAGTATTTT
j_call: TRBJ2-1; clone_size: NA; d_call: TRBD2; v_call: TRBV12-3/TRBV12-4; cdr3_aa: CASSGLAGGQQFF; cdr3_nt: TGTGCCAGCAGTGGGCTAGCGGGGGGACAGCAGTTCTTC
j_call: TRBJ1-1; clone_size: NA; d_call: NA; v_call: TRBV6-2/TRBV6-3; cdr3_aa: CASSYSIGGGTNTEAFF; cdr3_nt: TGTGCCAGCAGTTACTCGATTGGTGGAGGGACGAACACTGAAGCTTTCTTT
j_call: TRBJ1-1; clone_size: few; d_call: NA; v_call: TRBV29-1; cdr3_aa: CSATRGHGNTEAFF; cdr3_nt: TGCAGCGCTACTAGGGGCCACGGGAACACTGAAGCTTTCTTT
j_call: TRBJ1-1; clone_size: NA; d_call: NA; v_call: TRBV9; cdr3_aa: CASSAGIRKAFF; cdr3_nt: TGTGCCAGCAGCGCGGGAATCAGGAAAGCTTTCTTT
j_call: TRBJ2-1; clone_size: NA; d_call: TRBD2; v_call: TRBV20-1; cdr3_aa: CSASPGGNGHEQFF; cdr3_nt: TGCAGTGCTAGTCCGGGGGGTAATGGTCATGAGCAGTTCTTC
j_call: TRBJ2-1; clone_size: NA; d_call: TRBD2; v_call: TRBV6-1; cdr3_aa: CASSPPGRGNEQFF; cdr3_nt: TGTGCCAGCAGCCCACCCGGGAGGGGAAATGAGCAGTTCTTC
j_call: TRBJ2-4; clone_size: few; d_call: NA; v_call: TRBV12-3/TRBV12-4; cdr3_aa: CASSSSGRDKYF; cdr3_nt: TGTGCCAGCAGTTCTTCCGGGAGAGATAAGTACTTC
j_call: TRBJ2-2; clone_size: few; d_call: NA; v_call: TRBV12-3/TRBV12-4; cdr3_aa: CASSPRAPGVNTGELFF; cdr3_nt: TGTGCCAGCAGTCCCCGGGCTCCCGGGGTCAACACCGGGGAGCTGTTTTTT
j_call: TRBJ2-1; clone_size: many; d_call: TRBD2; v_call: TRBV9; cdr3_aa: CASSERGLSYNEQFF; cdr3_nt: TGTGCCAGCAGCGAGCGGGGGCTGTCCTACAATGAGCAGTTCTTC
j_call: TRBJ2-7; clone_size: NA; d_call: NA; v_call: TRBV12-3/TRBV12-4; cdr3_aa: CASSFGPFEQYF; cdr3_nt: TGTGCCAGCAGTTTTGGACCCTTCGAGCAGTACTTC
j_call: TRBJ2-7; clone_size: NA; d_call: NA; v_call: TRBV7-3; cdr3_aa: CASSPTDDHEQYF; cdr3_nt: TGTGCCAGCAGCCCTACGGACGACCACGAGCAGTACTTC
j_call: TRBJ2-3; clone_size: NA; d_call: TRBD2; v_call: TRBV7-2; cdr3_aa: CASSPTSAVSYF; cdr3_nt: TGTGCCAGCAGCCCAACTAGCGCTGTTTCTTATTTT
j_call: TRBJ1-1; clone_size: NA; d_call: NA; v_call: TRBV20-1; cdr3_aa: CSAAGHRKMNTEAFF; cdr3_nt: TGCAGTGCTGCCGGACATAGAAAGATGAACACTGAAGCTTTCTTT
j_call: TRBJ2-7; clone_size: few; d_call: NA; v_call: TRBV4-3; cdr3_aa: CASSQLEAPRYEQYF; cdr3_nt: TGCGCCAGCAGCCAACTCGAGGCCCCGCGGTACGAGCAGTACTTC